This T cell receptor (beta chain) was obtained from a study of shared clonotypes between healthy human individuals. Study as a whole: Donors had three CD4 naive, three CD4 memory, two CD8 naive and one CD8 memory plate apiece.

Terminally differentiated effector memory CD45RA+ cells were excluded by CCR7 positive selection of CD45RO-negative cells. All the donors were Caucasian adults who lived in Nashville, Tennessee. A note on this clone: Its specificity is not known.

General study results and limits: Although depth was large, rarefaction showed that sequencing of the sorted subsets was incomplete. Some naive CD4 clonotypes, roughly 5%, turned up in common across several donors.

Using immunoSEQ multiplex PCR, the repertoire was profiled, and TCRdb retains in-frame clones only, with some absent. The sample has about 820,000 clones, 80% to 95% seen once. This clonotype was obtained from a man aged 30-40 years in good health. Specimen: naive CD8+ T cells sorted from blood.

The CDR3 DNA reads as TGTGCCAGCAGCCAAGACCCCGGGACTAGCGTAACAGATACGCAGTATTTT. Translating gives CASSQDPGTSVTDTQYF. This rearrangement joins TRBV14 to TRBJ2-3; 10 bases are a match to TRBD2. Germline CDR1 SGHDN, CDR2 FVKESK. This CDR3 comprises 17 residues. J was trimmed by 3 bases and V by 0 bases; bases with no gene match: 6.